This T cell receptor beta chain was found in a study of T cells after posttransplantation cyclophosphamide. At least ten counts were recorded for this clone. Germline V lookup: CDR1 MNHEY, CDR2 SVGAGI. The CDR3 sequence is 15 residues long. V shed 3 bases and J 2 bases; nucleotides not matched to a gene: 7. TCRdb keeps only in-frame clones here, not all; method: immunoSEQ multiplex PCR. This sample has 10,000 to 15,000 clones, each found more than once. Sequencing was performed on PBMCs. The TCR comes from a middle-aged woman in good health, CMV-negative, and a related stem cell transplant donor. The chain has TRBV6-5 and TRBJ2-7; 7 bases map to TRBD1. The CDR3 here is CASSYRGLSTYEQYF. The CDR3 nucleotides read TGTGCCAGCAGTTATAGGGGGCTGAGTACCTACGAGCAGTACTTC.